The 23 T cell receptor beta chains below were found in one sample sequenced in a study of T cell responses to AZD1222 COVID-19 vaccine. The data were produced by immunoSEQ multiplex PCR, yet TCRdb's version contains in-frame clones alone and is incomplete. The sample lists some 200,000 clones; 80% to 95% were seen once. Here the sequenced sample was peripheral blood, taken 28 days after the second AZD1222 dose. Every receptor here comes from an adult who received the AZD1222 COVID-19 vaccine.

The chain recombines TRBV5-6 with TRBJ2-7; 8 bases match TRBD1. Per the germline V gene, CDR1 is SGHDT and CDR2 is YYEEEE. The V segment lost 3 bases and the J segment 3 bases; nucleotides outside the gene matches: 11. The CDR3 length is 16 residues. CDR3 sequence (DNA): TGTGCCAGCAGCTATTCCGACAGGGGTATCTACTACGAGCAGTACTTC. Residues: CASSYSDRGIYYEQYF.

CDR3 nucleotide sequence: TGTGCCAGTAGTTCGGGACAGGGACCCACTGAAGCTTTCTTT. It encodes CASSSGQGPTEAFF. V usage is TRBV19 and J usage is TRBJ1-1; TRBD1 agrees at 9 bases. This CDR3 contains 14 residues. In germline, CDR1 is LNHDA, CDR2 SQIVND (reference sequence). J was trimmed by 4 bases and V by 5 bases; bases with no gene match: 5. Together with reference TRBV19 and TRBJ1-1, the CDR3 gives the full variable domain: DGGITQSPKYLFRKEGQNVTLSCEQNLNHDAMYWYRQDPGQGLRLIYYSQIVNDFQKGDIAEGYSVSREKKESFPLTVTSAQKNPTAFYLCASSSGQGPTEAFFGQGTRLTVV.

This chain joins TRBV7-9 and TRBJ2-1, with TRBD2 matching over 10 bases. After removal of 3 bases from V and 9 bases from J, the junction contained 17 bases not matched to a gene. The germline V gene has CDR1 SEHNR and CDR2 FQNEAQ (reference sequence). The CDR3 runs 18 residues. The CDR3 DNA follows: TGTGCCAGCAGCTTGGGGCCTACTATAGCGGGAGGTGGGGCTGAGCAGTTCTTC. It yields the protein CASSLGPTIAGGGAEQFF.

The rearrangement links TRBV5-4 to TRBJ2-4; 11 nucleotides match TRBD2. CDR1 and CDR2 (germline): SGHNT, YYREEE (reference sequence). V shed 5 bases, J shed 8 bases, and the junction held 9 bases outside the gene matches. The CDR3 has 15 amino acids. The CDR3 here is CASSLAGGVGDIQYF. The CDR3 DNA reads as TGTGCCAGCAGTCTAGCGGGAGGTGTGGGAGACATTCAGTACTTC.

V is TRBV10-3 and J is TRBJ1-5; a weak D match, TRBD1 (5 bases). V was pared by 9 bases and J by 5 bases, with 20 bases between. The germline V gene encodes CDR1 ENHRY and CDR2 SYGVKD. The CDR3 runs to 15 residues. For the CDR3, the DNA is TGTGCCATGCGCGGGCGGGGCCAGGGCGATCAGCCCCAGCATTTT. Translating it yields CAMRGRGQGDQPQHF.

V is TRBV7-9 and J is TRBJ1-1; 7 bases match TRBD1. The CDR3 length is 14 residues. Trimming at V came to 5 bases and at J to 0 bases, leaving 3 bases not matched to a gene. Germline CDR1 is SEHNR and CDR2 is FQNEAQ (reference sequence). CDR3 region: CASSVGQMNTEAFF. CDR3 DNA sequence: TGTGCCAGCAGCGTGGGACAGATGAACACTGAAGCTTTCTTT.

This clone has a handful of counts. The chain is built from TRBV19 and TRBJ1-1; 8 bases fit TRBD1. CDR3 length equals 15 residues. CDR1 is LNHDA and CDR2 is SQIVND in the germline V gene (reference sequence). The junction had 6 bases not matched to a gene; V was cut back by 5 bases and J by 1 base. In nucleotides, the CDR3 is TGTGCCAGTAGTTTGACCGGGACAGGGAACACTGAAGCTTTCTTT. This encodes CASSLTGTGNTEAFF. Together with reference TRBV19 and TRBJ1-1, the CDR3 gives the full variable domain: DGGITQSPKYLFRKEGQNVTLSCEQNLNHDAMYWYRQDPGQGLRLIYYSQIVNDFQKGDIAEGYSVSREKKESFPLTVTSAQKNPTAFYLCASSLTGTGNTEAFFGQGTRLTVV.

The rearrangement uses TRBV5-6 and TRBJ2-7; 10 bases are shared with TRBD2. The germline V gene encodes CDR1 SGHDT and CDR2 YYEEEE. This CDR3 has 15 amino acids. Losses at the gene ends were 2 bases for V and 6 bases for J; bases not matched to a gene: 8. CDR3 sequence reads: CASSFFSGRFGEQYF. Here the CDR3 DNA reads TGTGCCAGCAGCTTCTTTAGCGGGAGGTTTGGCGAGCAGTACTTC. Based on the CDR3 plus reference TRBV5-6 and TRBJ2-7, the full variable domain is DAGVTQSPTHLIKTRGQQVTLRCSPKSGHDTVSWYQQALGQGPQFIFQYYEEEERQRGNFPDRFSGHQFPNYSSELNVNALLLGDSALYLCASSFFSGRFGEQYFGPGTRLTVT.

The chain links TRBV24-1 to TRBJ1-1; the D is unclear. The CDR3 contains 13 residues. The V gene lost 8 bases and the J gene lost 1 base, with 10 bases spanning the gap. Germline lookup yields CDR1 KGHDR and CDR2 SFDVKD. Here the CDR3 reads CATTRTGNTEAFF. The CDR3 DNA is TGTGCCACCACTAGGACGGGGAACACTGAAGCTTTCTTT.

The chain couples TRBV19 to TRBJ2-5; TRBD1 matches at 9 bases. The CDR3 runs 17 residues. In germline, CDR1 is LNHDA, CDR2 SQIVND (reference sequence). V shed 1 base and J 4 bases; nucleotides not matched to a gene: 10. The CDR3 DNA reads TGTGCCAGTAGTATAGCCCGGGACAGGGCCCTAAGAGAGACCCAGTACTTC. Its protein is CASSIARDRALRETQYF. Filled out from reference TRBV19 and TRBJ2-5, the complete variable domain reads DGGITQSPKYLFRKEGQNVTLSCEQNLNHDAMYWYRQDPGQGLRLIYYSQIVNDFQKGDIAEGYSVSREKKESFPLTVTSAQKNPTAFYLCASSIARDRALRETQYFGPGTRLLVL.

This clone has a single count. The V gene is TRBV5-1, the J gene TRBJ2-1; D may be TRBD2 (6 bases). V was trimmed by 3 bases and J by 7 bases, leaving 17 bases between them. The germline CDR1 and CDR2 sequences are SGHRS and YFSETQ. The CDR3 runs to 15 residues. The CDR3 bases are TGCGCCAGCAGCTCGGGACTTACCCGGGGGAATGAGCAGTTCTTC. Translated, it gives CASSSGLTRGNEQFF.

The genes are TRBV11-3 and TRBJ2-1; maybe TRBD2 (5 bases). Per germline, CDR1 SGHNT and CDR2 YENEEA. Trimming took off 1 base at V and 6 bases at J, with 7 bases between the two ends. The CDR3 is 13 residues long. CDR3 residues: CASSLVATNEQFF. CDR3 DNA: TGTGCCAGCAGCTTAGTAGCGACCAATGAGCAGTTCTTC. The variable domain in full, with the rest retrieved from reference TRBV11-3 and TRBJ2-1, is EAGVVQSPRYKIIEKKQPVAFWCNPISGHNTLYWYLQNLGQGPELLIRYENEEAVDDSQLPKDRFSAERLKGVDSTLKIQPAELGDSAVYLCASSLVATNEQFFGPGTRLTVL.

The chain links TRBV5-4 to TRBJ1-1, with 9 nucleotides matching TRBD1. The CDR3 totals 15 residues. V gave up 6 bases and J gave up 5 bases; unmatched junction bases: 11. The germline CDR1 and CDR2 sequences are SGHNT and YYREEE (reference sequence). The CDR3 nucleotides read TGTGCCAGCACGCTACCGGGACAGGGATGGACTGAAGCTTTCTTT. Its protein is CASTLPGQGWTEAFF.

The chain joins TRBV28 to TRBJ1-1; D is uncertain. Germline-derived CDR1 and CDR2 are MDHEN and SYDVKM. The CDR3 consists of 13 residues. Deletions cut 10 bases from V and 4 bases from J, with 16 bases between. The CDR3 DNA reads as TGTGCCATCCGAAGGGTTTCGGGCACTGAAGCTTTCTTT. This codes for CAIRRVSGTEAFF.

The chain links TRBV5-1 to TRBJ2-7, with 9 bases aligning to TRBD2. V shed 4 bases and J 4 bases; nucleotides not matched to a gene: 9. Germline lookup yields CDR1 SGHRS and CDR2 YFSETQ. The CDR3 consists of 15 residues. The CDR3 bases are TGCGCCAGCAGCCCCGGCGGGGGGGCGTCGTACGAGCAGTACTTC. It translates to CASSPGGGASYEQYF. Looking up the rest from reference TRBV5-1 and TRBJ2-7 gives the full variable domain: KAGVTQTPRYLIKTRGQQVTLSCSPISGHRSVSWYQQTPGQGLQFLFEYFSETQRNKGNFPGRFSGRQFSNSRSEMNVSTLELGDSALYLCASSPGGGASYEQYFGPGTRLTVT.

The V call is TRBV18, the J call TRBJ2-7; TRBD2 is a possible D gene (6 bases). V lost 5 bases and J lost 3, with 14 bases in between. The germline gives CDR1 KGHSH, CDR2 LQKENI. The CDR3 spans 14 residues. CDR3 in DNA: TGTGCCAGCTCATCGGCCCTGGAGGGCTACGAGCAGTACTTC. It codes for CASSSALEGYEQYF.

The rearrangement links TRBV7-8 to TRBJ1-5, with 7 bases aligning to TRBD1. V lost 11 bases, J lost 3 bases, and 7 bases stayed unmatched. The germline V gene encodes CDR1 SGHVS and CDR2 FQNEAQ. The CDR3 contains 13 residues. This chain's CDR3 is CACNRGYNQPQHF. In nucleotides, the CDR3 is TGTGCCTGCAACAGGGGATACAATCAGCCCCAGCATTTT.

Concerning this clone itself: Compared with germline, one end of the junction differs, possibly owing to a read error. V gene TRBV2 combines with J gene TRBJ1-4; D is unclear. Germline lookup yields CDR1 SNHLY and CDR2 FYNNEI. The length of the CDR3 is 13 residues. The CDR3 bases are TGTGCCAGCAGGCAGGAGGCGGGTGAAAAACTGCTTTTT. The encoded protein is CASRQEAGEKLLF.

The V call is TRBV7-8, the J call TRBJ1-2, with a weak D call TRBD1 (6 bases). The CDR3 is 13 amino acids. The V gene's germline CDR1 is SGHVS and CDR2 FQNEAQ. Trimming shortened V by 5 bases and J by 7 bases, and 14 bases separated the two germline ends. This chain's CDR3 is CASSPTDSRGYTF. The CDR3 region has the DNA TGTGCCAGCAGCCCGACGGACAGCCGTGGCTACACCTTC.

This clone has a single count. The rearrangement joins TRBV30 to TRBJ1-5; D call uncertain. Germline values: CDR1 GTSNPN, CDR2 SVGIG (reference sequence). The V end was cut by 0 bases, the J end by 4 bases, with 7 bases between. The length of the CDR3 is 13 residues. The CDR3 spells CAWSVKGNQPQHF. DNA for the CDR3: TGTGCCTGGAGTGTAAAGGGAAATCAGCCCCAGCATTTT.

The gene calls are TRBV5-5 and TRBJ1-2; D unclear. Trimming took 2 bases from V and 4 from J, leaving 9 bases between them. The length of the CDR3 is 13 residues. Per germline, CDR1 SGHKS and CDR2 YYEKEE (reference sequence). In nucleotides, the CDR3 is TGTGCCAGCAGCTTTGACACCATCTATGGCTACACCTTC. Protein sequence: CASSFDTIYGYTF.

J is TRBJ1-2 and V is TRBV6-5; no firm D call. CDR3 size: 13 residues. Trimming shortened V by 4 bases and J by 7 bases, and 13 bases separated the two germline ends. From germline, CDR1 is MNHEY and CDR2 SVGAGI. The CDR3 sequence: CASSSGYYFGYTF. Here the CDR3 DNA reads TGTGCCAGCAGTTCCGGGTATTACTTTGGCTACACCTTC.

CDR3 protein: CAWSAWGMNTEAFF. For the CDR3, the DNA is TGTGCCTGGAGTGCATGGGGGATGAACACTGAAGCTTTCTTT. The gene calls are TRBV30 and TRBJ1-1; maybe TRBD1 (5 bases). V was clipped by 1 base and J by 0 bases, with 9 bases between them. The CDR3 is made up of 14 amino acids. CDR1 is GTSNPN and CDR2 is SVGIG in the germline V gene (reference sequence). Supplemented by reference TRBV30 and TRBJ1-1, the full variable domain reads SQTIHQWPATLVQPVGSPLSLECTVEGTSNPNLYWYRQAAGRGLQLLFYSVGIGQISSEVPQNLSASRPQDRQFILSSKKLLLSDSGFYLCAWSAWGMNTEAFFGQGTRLTVV.